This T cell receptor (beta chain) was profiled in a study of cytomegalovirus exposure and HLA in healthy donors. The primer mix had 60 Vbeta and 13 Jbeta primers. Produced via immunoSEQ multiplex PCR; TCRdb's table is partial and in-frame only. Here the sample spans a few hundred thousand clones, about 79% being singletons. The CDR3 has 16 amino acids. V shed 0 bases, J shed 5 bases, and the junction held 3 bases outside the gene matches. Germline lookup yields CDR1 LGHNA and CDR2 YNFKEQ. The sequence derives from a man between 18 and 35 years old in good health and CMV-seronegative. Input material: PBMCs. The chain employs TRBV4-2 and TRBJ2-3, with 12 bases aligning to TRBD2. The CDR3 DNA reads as TGTGCCAGCAGCCAAGAGGCTAGCGGGGGGGAAGATACGCAGTATTTT. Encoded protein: CASSQEASGGEDTQYF.